This T cell receptor beta chain is from a study of blood T cell repertoires in COVID-19. Across the study: Acute-phase and convalescent COVID-19 samples originated in the United States, Italy and Spain. T cells, B-cell-depleted T cells, or PBMCs provided the cDNA or gDNA that served as material.

Per the authors' pipeline: Reference gene primer amplification yielded estimated nucleated cell counts. The repertoire was sequenced with immunoSEQ multiplex PCR; TCRdb's copy has only in-frame clones and lacks some. The D gene and trimming were derived from the DNA, and the V and J assignments and clone size from that table. The table includes around 25,000 clones, around 90% detected once. Trimming at V came to 5 bases and at J to 5 bases, leaving 7 bases not matched to a gene. The CDR3 totals 14 residues. Germline V gene sequence: CDR1 SGHTA, CDR2 FQGNSA. The TCR originated in a man aged 70 or older with acute or convalescent COVID-19. Sequenced input: peripheral blood. The chain recombines TRBV7-2 with TRBJ1-2; TRBD1 matches 8 bases. The CDR3 sequence: CASSPLGQDYGYTF. The DNA of the CDR3 is TGTGCCAGCAGCCCACTGGGACAGGATTATGGCTACACCTTC.